This TCR beta chain emerged from a study of response to subunit inactivated influenza vaccine (dated by TCRdb to the late 2010s). Concerning the study at large: The study used deep quantitative T cell receptor repertoire profiling to track responses to a trivalent subunit inactivated influenza vaccine.

Study-level results and caveats: The authors proposed that each seasonal influenza vaccination may bring in only a limited number of new T cells.

Ends trimmed: V by 0 bases, J by 1 base; bases unmatched to a gene: 11. CDR1 and CDR2 are drawn from the germline V gene (reference sequence): MNHEY, SMNVEV. Spanning cysteine to phenylalanine, the CDR3 consists of 18 amino acids. The sequence is cut down to CDR3 DNA, 54 bases in frame from base 1. A few counts support this clonotype. The antigen it recognizes is unknown. Base qualities are not provided; no much larger clone lies one nucleotide away. Libraries were prepared through RT-PCR. Sequencing instrument: Illumina HiSeq 2500. The public reads were reanalyzed by TCRdb: fastp trimming at Q25, MiXCR alignment, in-frame beta chains only. Under each unique CDR3 protein, matching rows form one entry showing the most common genes and DNA. The sample has more than 600,000 distinct CDR3 sequences on record, roughly 18% of them singletons. The ten most abundant clones make up about a tenth of the sample.

The rearrangement combines TRBV27 with TRBJ2-7; 8 nucleotides in the junction match TRBD1. This TCR was sampled from a man between 50 and 59 years old who received an inactivated influenza vaccine. Donor details come from another sample of the same person, matched by shared clones. Sequences were derived from PBMCs from blood, sampled 5 days after vaccination. The CDR3 corresponds to CASSLSAPRDRSSYEQYF. The DNA sequence reads TGTGCCAGCAGTTTATCCGCCCCCCGGGACAGGAGTTCCTACGAGCAGTACTTC.